This TCR beta chain was sequenced during a study of blood T cell repertoires in COVID-19. The table came from immunoSEQ multiplex PCR; TCRdb's copy has only in-frame clones and leaves some out. Of approximately 200,000 clones in the sample, 88% were seen once. The V gene end was trimmed by 5 bases and the J gene end by 1 base; junction bases not matched to a gene: 12. In germline, CDR1 is SGHVS, CDR2 FNYEAQ. This CDR3 region has 17 residues. J is TRBJ2-7 and V is TRBV7-6, with TRBD2 matching over 9 bases. Specimen: peripheral blood. This clonotype was sampled from a man in his sixties or seventies with active or convalescent COVID-19. The CDR3 protein is CASSPLGGAGGSYEQYF. DNA for the CDR3: TGTGCCAGCAGCCCCCTGGGCGGAGCGGGGGGATCCTACGAGCAGTACTTC.